This T cell receptor beta chain was retrieved from a study of CD8 T cells in ankylosing spondylitis. Preparation of TCR beta libraries was done by quantitative 5'-RACE with molecular barcodes. A single record per CDR3 protein comes from TCRdb applying MiXCR to the 5' RACE reads. This table has about 220,000 distinct CDR3 sequences, about 26% appearing once. Turning to this clonotype: Antigen unknown.

This CDR3 is built from 13 residues. The V and J ends lost 2 bases and 13 bases respectively, with 15 bases between them. Germline loops: CDR1 SGHTA, CDR2 FQGNSA. Study-wide results and caveats: Researchers report that disease-linked clones proved CD8+ and relatively rare in peripheral blood.

The chain combines TRBV7-2 with TRBJ2-1; D could derive from TRBD1 or TRBD2 (7 bases each). The sample taken for sequencing was blood, either unsorted or a sorted T cell fraction (not recorded which). This clonotype originated in a male donor with ankylosing spondylitis or in good health (not recorded which). The CDR3 here is CASSLPSGGGQFF. CDR3 DNA: TGTGCCAGCAGCTTACCGTCAGGGGGGGGACAGTTCTTC. Combining the CDR3 with reference TRBV7-2 and TRBJ2-1 gives the whole variable domain GAGVSQSPSNKVTEKGKDVELRCDPISGHTALYWYRQSLGQGLEFLIYFQGNSAPDKSGLPSDRFSAERTGGSVSTLTIQRTQQEDSAVYLCASSLPSGGGQFFGPGTRLTVL.